This T cell receptor (beta chain) was sequenced in a study of T cell clones after liver transplantation (dated by TCRdb to the late 2010s). With respect to the entire study: ITN030ST, the source of the samples, was a randomized trial that attempted immunosuppression withdrawal within 2 years of liver transplantation. Donor-reactive T cell clones were identified by TCRbeta sequencing after a pre-transplant mixed lymphocyte reaction and then tracked in post-transplant blood. Third party-reactive TCRbeta sequences were also identified from pre-transplant MLRs to serve as an antigen-independent comparator for donor-reactive sequences. Of the eight recipients, three were HCV-positive, while the remaining recipients had been transplanted for non-autoimmune, non-viral indications. No induction therapy was given to the subjects, and standard immunosuppression was administered until randomization at 12-24 months post-transplant. Tolerance meant complete immunosuppression withdrawal for at least one year without liver enzymes rising beyond twice the upper limit of normal. Blood samples were collected pre-transplant, then pre-randomization ahead of withdrawal, and finally post-randomization once withdrawal had either been completed or failed. The study cohort included 8 liver transplant recipients, of whom 3 were classified as tolerant and 5 as non-tolerant.

General conclusions and limits of the study: When repertoire turnover was taken into account, detection of donor-reactive sequences was significantly reduced in 7 of 8 subjects for CD4 and in 8 of 8 subjects for CD8. Since no allograft tissue specimens were available, donor-reactive T cells may have migrated into the graft instead of being deleted. In most of the 8 subjects, circulating donor-reactive CD4 TCRbeta sequences decreased significantly after transplant, regardless of tolerance or HCV status. The conclusions were preliminary, being limited by small, heterogeneous patient numbers and by non-standardized post-transplant time points. Low numbers of available donor cells limited the measurable donor-reactive repertoire in two subjects. A greater decline was seen for donor-reactive sequences than for third party-reactive sequences, suggesting partial antigen-specific deletion unrelated to withdrawal success.

Regarding this clone: Its specific antigen is unknown. No quality values exist for individual bases; no much larger clone is one base distant.

Using immunoSEQ, frozen genomic DNA was subjected to high-throughput TCRbeta CDR3 sequencing, a process that included PCR amplification, mapping, bias correction and internal controls. The original methods were these. Only productive rearrangements were retained, with each unique TCRbeta sequence defined by its CDR3 nucleotide sequence together with its V and J gene. For classification of a sequence as donor-reactive, at least 5-fold expansion in CFSE-low cells relative to unstimulated pre-transplant cells and a frequency of at least 0.01% were required. To ensure at least 90% detection power, minimum frequency thresholds were set for each subject based on that subject's lowest-template unstimulated sample. Jensen-Shannon divergence between the top 1000 TCRbeta sequences after and before transplant was used to measure repertoire turnover. Two-sided Fisher's exact tests were used to test for changes in the detection of donor-reactive sequences. Drawn from immuneACCESS, this table holds only the in-frame rearrangements with V and J called that TCRdb kept. Clones are partly lost; checked studies trace under half to an unresolved V gene and leave the rest unexplained. V, J and clone size are those of that table, while D and trimming were read from the DNA. The sample yields around 70,000 clones; around 93% were counted once. Approximately 0.92% of the sample is taken by the ten largest.

Spanning cysteine to phenylalanine, the CDR3 consists of 15 amino acids. The only DNA kept is the CDR3, 45 bases in frame from the first base. V and J are trimmed by 4 bases and 2 bases, and the gene matches miss 5 bases of the junction. The germline V gene gives CDR1 as LGHNA and CDR2 as YSLEER. Unstimulated PBMCs, after thawing, were stained for CD3, CD4 and CD8 and then FACS-sorted into CD3+CD4+ and CD3+CD8+ populations. Each of the 8 studied subjects was randomized to immunosuppression withdrawal. The Qiagen DNeasy Blood and Tissue Kit was used for isolation of genomic DNA. Material: CD4+ T cells from blood, obtained nearly 26 months after liver transplant. This TCR came from a human patient who received a liver transplant. After a transplant, some of the T cells may come from the graft donor. This receptor chain uses TRBV4-3 and TRBJ2-7; 10 bases in between match TRBD2. The bases read TGCGCCAGCAGCCTGGAACTAGCGGGAACCTACGAGCAGTACTTC. The resulting protein is CASSLELAGTYEQYF.